This TCR beta chain originates from a study of metastatic and nonmetastatic thyroid tumors (dated by TCRdb to 2018 to 2021). A note on the overall study: For patients with malignant and with benign thyroid disease, the researchers compared repertoires between peripheral blood samples and tumor or nodule tissue samples. What the study reported, not specific to this receptor: In both blood and tumor samples, malignant tumors were reported to have significantly higher TCR beta diversity than benign nodules.

Worth noting for this clone: Its cognate antigen has yet to be identified. No per-base quality is available; no much larger clone lies one base away.

The germline V gene (reference sequence) specifies GTSNPN as CDR1 and SVGIG as CDR2. The junction shows trimming of 7 bases on V and 6 bases on J, and the gene matches do not reach 12 bases of it. Inclusive of the bounding cysteine and phenylalanine, the CDR3 is 15 residues long. CDR3 DNA only is kept here, 45 bases in frame from base 1. The library relied on PCR. Sequencing took place on an Illumina HiSeq 4000. The TCR beta-chain CDR3 region of each patient was profiled by high-throughput sequencing. The study's own analysis went as follows. Drawing on CDR3 differences between clinicopathological groups, the researchers built a classifier meant to tell apart patients with distant-metastatic papillary thyroid cancer. The Shannon index was used to assess repertoire diversity, and the Morisita-Horn index was used to assess tumor-blood repertoire similarity. TCRdb applied fastp at Q25 and MiXCR to the public reads, then kept only in-frame beta chains. TCRdb, not the original authors, processed these V and J calls. This sample comprises several thousand clones, 39% of them detected only once. About 24% of the sample lies in the top ten.

None of the patients had been given any treatment before thyroid surgery. The study retrospectively analysed patient clinical samples collected from about 2012 to 2019 using T-cell receptor beta sequencing. The sequence derives from a female donor with papillary thyroid cancer or a benign thyroid nodule (not recorded which). Some clones in this sample may be carry-over from other donors' samples. The rearrangement joined TRBV30 to TRBJ2-3, with TRBD2 matching 11 junction bases. The sample was tumor tissue. The CDR3 region has the sequence CASWTSGSPRDTQYF. The nucleotide sequence reads as follows: TGTGCCTCCTGGACTAGCGGGTCCCCCAGGGATACGCAGTATTTT.